A single sample is the source of the 9 T cell receptor beta chains below, sequenced in a study of T-cell reconstitution after alpha-beta-depleted transplantation in children. This sample's TCRbeta library carried unique molecular identifier barcodes. MiXCR, run by TCRdb on the PCR reads, gives a single entry per CDR3 protein. The sample yields about 900,000 distinct CDR3 sequences, about 29% seen once. The sample was PBMCs, mostly from graft donor cells, taken 360 days after TCRalphabeta/CD19-depleted stem cell transplant. The receptors come from a boy in the first two years of life who had a stem cell transplant for SCID, so the T cells may come from the graft donor.

The chain recombines TRBV5-1 with TRBJ2-1; 11 positions agree with TRBD2. Germline lookup yields CDR1 SGHRS and CDR2 YFSETQ. CDR3 length: 16 amino acids. Trimming removed 4 bases from V and 1 base from J; junction bases left unmatched: 4. In DNA, the CDR3 is TGCGCCAGCAGCCTCCCTAGCGGGGGGTCCTACAATGAGCAGTTCTTC. Translation gives CASSLPSGGSYNEQFF.

The rearrangement joins TRBV4-1 to TRBJ1-2, with a tentative D call TRBD1 (6 bases). V dropped 1 base and J dropped 6 bases, with 15 bases sitting between them. This CDR3 has 15 amino acids. The germline V gene has CDR1 MGHRA and CDR2 YSYEKL. The CDR3 here is CASSQVVGGADGYTF. The CDR3 DNA reads TGCGCCAGCAGCCAAGTTGTGGGGGGCGCCGATGGCTACACCTTC.

The gene calls are TRBV29-1 and TRBJ2-1; 11 nucleotides line up with TRBD2. The junction had 5 bases not matched to a gene; V was cut back by 2 bases and J by 2 bases. Germline V lookup: CDR1 SQVTM, CDR2 ANQGSEA. The CDR3 spans 16 residues. CDR3 sequence (DNA): TGCAGCGTTGAAACTAGCGGGGGATTGACCTACAATGAGCAGTTCTTC. Translating it yields CSVETSGGLTYNEQFF.

This clonotype was recorded a few times. The DNA of the CDR3 is TGTGCCACCAGTGTCCATGGACGTAAAGATGACTCTGGGGCCAACGTCCTGACTTTC. This translates into CATSVHGRKDDSGANVLTF. The genes are TRBV24-1 and TRBJ2-6; D is unclear. Germline CDR1 KGHDR, CDR2 SFDVKD. This CDR3 has 19 amino acids. Trimming pared 5 bases from V and 0 bases from J, leaving 19 bases between.

V and J are TRBV7-8 and TRBJ2-3; 12 bases agree with TRBD1. Germline V CDR1 and CDR2: SGHVS, FQNEAQ. The ends lost 5 bases at V and 6 bases at J; junction bases unmatched: 9. This CDR3 comprises 16 residues. The CDR3 is CASSRWDRGPPDTQYF. The CDR3 bases are TGTGCCAGCAGCAGATGGGACAGGGGGCCCCCTGATACGCAGTATTTT.

V gene TRBV4-1 combines with J gene TRBJ1-1; D possibly corresponds to TRBD1 (6 bases). Between the trimmed V and J ends, which lost 2 bases and 2 bases, there was a span of 12 bases. The CDR3 loop spans 15 amino acids. Germline V gene data show CDR1 as MGHRA and CDR2 as YSYEKL. In nucleotides, the CDR3 is TGCGCCAGCAGCCAACATGGGACACCCAACACTGAAGCTTTCTTT. Protein product: CASSQHGTPNTEAFF.

The chain carries TRBV9 and TRBJ2-3, with a possible D match to TRBD2 (5 bases). Germline CDR1 is SGDLS and CDR2 is YYNGEE. This CDR3 spans 15 amino acids. V shed 0 bases and J shed 2 bases, with 10 bases lying between them. The CDR3 coding sequence is TGTGCCAGCAGCGTAGCGGACTCGGCCACAGATACGCAGTATTTT. Its protein is CASSVADSATDTQYF. Using reference TRBV9 and TRBJ2-3 for the parts outside the CDR3, the full variable domain is DSGVTQTPKHLITATGQRVTLRCSPRSGDLSVYWYQQSLDQGLQFLIQYYNGEERAKGNILERFSAQQFPDLHSELNLSSLELGDSALYFCASSVADSATDTQYFGPGTRLTVL.

This chain uses TRBV20-1 with TRBJ2-3; 12 bases are a match to TRBD2. Germline V lookup: CDR1 DFQATT, CDR2 SNEGSKA (reference sequence). CDR3 size: 16 residues. The J segment lost 4 bases and the V segment lost 5 bases, leaving 10 bases of the junction unmatched. CDR3 nucleotides: TGCAGTGCTGCTCAACCTAGCGGGGGGGCCCCAGATACGCAGTATTTT. Translated: CSAAQPSGGAPDTQYF.

This clonotype appeared a few times. The rearrangement links TRBV29-1 to TRBJ1-1, with a possible D match to TRBD1 (5 bases). V gave up 4 bases and J gave up 11 bases, with 20 bases separating them. Per germline, CDR1 SQVTM and CDR2 ANQGSEA. The CDR3 spans 13 residues. CDR3 loop: CSVVPGPGVEAFF. DNA of the CDR3: TGCAGCGTTGTCCCTGGCCCGGGGGTTGAGGCTTTCTTT.